This record concerns one T cell receptor (beta chain) sequence. This CDR3 contains 17 residues. Germline loops: CDR1 SGDLS, CDR2 YYNGEE. Trimming cost V 5 bases and J 4 bases; bases outside gene matches: 16. The data were obtained in a study of OX40 agonist ivuxolimab in advanced cancers. Looking at the study overall: An agonistic anti-OX40 (CD134) antibody, ivuxolimab, was used to treat the patients. Patients in dose escalation had liver, melanoma, kidney or head and neck cancers. Partial responses were achieved by three patients, of whom one had hepatocellular carcinoma and two had cutaneous melanoma.

Peripheral blood came from all dose cohorts at three timepoints. Measured with immunoSEQ multiplex PCR; TCRdb has only the in-frame clones, and not every one. The sample yields fewer than 95,000 clones, approximately 90% seen once. The clonotype was recovered from an adult with an advanced solid tumor such as melanoma, head and neck, liver or kidney cancer. This specimen was CD4+ or CD8+ T cells sorted from blood, taken in a trial of the OX40 agonist ivuxolimab. The chain recombines TRBV9 with TRBJ1-1; TRBD1 aligns across 8 bases. As DNA, the CDR3 is TGTGCCAGCAGTTTAGGGCAGGGGGCCACTCGGGGCACTGAAGCTTTCTTT. It translates to CASSLGQGATRGTEAFF.